One TCR beta chain is described in this entry. This sample was included in a study of blood T cells in healthy people across ages. Trimming took 6 bases from V and 5 from J; bases not matched to a gene: 14. This CDR3 spans 15 amino acids. Germline V gene data show CDR1 as SGHKS and CDR2 as YYEKEE (reference sequence). Then a second PCR, running about 7 to 11 cycles, was carried out with a sample-barcoded 5' primer and a J-beta primer mix. A single record per CDR3 protein comes from TCRdb applying MiXCR to the 5' RACE reads. The table lists roughly 1,000,000 distinct CDR3 sequences, 25% of them singletons. These records were also assigned to another study, of T cells of mothers and their children.

This sequence originates from a girl aged 2-10 years in good health. This rearrangement joins TRBV5-5 to TRBJ2-7; 7 bases match TRBD1. The specimen sequenced was blood. The CDR3 DNA is TGTGCCAGCAAGCTCCGAGGACAGGTAAGCGACGAGCAGTACTTC. It codes for CASKLRGQVSDEQYF.